This T cell receptor beta chain comes out of a study of vaccination and CD4 T cells after COVID-19. Regarding treatment: roughly ten-day PBMC culture with coronavirus spike peptide pools or control peptides (ViraFEST assay). Fewer than 2.5 million PBMCs went into each well for culture with roughly 10 IU/ml IL-2 and around 10 ug/ml peptide pools. Negative selection enriched CD4+ T cells from cultures at more than 9 days. This clonotype was picked up one time. Its target is not known. An Oncomine TCR Beta short-read assay was used to sequence the DNA from cultured CD4+ T cells. One entry per CDR3 protein, called by TCRdb with MiXCR from the PCR reads. The repertoire holds roughly 15,000 distinct CDR3 sequences, with roughly 60% as singletons. V shed 4 bases and J shed 0 bases, with 15 bases lying between them. Germline loops: CDR1 KGHDR, CDR2 SFDVKD. This CDR3 is 18 amino acids long.

This chain connects TRBV24-1 to TRBJ1-6; D is possibly TRBD1 (6 bases). This TCR derives from a human donor who had recovered from COVID-19. Sequencing used CD4+ T cells from blood, cultured in vitro. CDR3 protein: CATSERQVLSSYNSPLHF. CDR3 nucleotides: TGTGCCACCAGTGAAAGACAGGTACTGAGCTCCTATAATTCACCCCTCCACTTT.